This TCR beta chain was captured in a study of T cell responses to AZD1222 COVID-19 vaccine. The study's findings and limits: There were mostly white British donors and more females than males, and clonal diversity was possibly underestimated. Seropositive at baseline were only six AZD1222 recipients.

Remarks on this clone: Antigen unknown.

Sequencing was performed with immunoSEQ multiplex PCR; in TCRdb, only in-frame clones are kept and a portion is missing. The table lists under 150,000 clones, around 88% of them singletons, with around 10% in the top ten. The V gene lost 6 bases and the J gene lost 6 bases, with 14 bases spanning the gap. Per the germline V gene, CDR1 is MNHEY and CDR2 is SVGEGT. The CDR3 covers 13 residues. The source material was peripheral blood, sampled on day 0 of MenACWY control vaccination. The sequence came from an adult in good health. The V and J genes are TRBV6-2 or TRBV6-3 and TRBJ1-1, with D possibly matching TRBD1 (6 bases). The CDR3 region has the DNA TGTGCCAGCAGCCGACAGGCGGTCGCTGAAGCTTTCTTT. Its translation is CASSRQAVAEAFF.